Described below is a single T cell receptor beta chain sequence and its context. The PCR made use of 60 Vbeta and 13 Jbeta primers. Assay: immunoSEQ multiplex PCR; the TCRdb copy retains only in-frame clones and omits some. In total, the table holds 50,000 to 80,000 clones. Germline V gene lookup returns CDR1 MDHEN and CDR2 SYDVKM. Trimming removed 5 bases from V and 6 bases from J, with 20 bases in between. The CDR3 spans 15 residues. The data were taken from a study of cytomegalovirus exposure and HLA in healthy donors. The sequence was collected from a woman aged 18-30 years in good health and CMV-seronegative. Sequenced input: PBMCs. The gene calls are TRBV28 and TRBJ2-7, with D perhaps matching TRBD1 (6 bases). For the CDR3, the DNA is TGTGCCAGCAGTCCGCCAGGGGATCTGTTAAGCGAGCAGTACTTC. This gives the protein CASSPPGDLLSEQYF.